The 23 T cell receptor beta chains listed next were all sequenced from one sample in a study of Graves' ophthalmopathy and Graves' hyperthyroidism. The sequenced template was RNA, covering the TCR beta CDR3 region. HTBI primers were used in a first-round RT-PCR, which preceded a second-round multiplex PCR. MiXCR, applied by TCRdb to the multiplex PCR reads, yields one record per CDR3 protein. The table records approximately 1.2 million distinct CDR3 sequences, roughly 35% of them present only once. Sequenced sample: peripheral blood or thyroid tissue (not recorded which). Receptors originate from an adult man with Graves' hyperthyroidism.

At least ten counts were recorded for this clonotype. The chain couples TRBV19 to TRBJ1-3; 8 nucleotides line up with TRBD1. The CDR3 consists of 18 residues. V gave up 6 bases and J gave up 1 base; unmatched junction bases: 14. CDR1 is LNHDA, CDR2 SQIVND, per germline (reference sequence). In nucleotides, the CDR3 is TGTGCCAGTAGCCTCGGACGGGACAGGATATTTTCTGGAAACACCATATATTTT. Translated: CASSLGRDRIFSGNTIYF. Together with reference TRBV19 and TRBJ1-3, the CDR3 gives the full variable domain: DGGITQSPKYLFRKEGQNVTLSCEQNLNHDAMYWYRQDPGQGLRLIYYSQIVNDFQKGDIAEGYSVSREKKESFPLTVTSAQKNPTAFYLCASSLGRDRIFSGNTIYFGEGSWLTVV.

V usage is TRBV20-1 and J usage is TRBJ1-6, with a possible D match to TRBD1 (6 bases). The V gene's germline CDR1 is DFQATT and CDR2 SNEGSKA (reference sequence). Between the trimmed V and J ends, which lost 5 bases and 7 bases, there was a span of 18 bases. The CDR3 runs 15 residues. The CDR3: CSAPRGGQENSPLHF. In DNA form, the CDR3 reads TGCAGTGCTCCAAGAGGGGGGCAGGAGAATTCACCCCTCCACTTT.

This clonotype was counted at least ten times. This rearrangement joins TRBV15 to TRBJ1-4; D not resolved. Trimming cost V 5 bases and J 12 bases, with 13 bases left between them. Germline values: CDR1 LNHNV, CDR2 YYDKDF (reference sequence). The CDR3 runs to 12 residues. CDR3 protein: CATSPDGRELFF. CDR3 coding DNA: TGTGCCACCAGCCCGGACGGCAGAGAACTGTTTTTT.

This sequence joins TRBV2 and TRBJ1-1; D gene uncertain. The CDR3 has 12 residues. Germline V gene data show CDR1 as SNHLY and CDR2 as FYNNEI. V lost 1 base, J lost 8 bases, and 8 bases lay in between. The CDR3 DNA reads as TGTGCCAGCAGTGAAGAGGTGGGGGAAGCTTTCTTT. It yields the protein CASSEEVGEAFF.

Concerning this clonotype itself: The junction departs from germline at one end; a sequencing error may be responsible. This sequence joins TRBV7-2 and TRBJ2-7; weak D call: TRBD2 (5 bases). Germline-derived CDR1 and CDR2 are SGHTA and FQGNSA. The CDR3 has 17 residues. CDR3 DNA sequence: TGTGCCAGCAGCTTAGTGGGCAGAAACACGAACACCGGGGAGCTGTACTTC. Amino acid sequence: CASSLVGRNTNTGELYF.

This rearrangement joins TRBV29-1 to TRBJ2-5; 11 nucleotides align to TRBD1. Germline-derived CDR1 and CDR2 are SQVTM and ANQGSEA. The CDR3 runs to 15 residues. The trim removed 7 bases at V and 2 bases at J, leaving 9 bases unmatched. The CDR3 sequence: CSAETRDRGQETQYF. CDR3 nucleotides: TGCAGCGCCGAGACCCGGGACAGGGGGCAAGAGACCCAGTACTTC.

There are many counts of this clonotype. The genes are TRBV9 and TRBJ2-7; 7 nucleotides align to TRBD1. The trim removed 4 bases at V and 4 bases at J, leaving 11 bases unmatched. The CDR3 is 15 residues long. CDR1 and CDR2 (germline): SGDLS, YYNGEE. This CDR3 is CASSPWLDREYEQYF. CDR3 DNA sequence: TGTGCCAGCAGCCCCTGGCTAGACAGGGAGTACGAGCAGTACTTC.

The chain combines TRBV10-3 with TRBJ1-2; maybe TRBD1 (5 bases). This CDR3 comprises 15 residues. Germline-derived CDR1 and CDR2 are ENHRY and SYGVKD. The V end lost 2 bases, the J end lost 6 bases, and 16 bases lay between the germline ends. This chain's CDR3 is CAISEGQGNLHGYTF. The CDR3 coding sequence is TGTGCCATCAGTGAGGGCCAGGGAAACCTCCATGGCTACACCTTC.

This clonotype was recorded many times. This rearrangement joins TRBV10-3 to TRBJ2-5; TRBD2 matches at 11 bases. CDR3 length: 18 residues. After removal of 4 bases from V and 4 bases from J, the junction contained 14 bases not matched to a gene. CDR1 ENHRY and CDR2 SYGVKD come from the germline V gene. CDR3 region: CAISAARGLAGGGETQYF. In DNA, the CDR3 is TGTGCCATCAGTGCGGCTAGGGGGCTAGCGGGAGGTGGAGAGACCCAGTACTTC.

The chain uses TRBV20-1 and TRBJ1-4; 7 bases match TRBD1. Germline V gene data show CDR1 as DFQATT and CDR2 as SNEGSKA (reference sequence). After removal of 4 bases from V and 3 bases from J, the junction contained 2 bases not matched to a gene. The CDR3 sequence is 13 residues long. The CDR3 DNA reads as TGCAGTGCTACCGGGACAGCTAATGAAAAACTGTTTTTT. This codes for CSATGTANEKLFF.

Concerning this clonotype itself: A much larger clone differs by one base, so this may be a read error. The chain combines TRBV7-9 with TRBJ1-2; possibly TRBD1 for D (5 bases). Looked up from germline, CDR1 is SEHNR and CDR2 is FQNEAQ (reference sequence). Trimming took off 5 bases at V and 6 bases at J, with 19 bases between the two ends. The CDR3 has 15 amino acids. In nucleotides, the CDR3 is TGTGCCAGCAGCGCGGGGGACGGTCCTTGGGATGGCTACACCTTC. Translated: CASSAGDGPWDGYTF.

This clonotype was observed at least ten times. CDR3 coding DNA: TGCAGCGTTGAAGGTCTTGGGGTGGGGAAGGACTACGAGCAGTACTTC. The encoded protein is CSVEGLGVGKDYEQYF. V usage is TRBV29-1 and J usage is TRBJ2-7; no clear D. Between the trimmed V and J ends, which lost 1 base and 3 bases, there was a span of 19 bases. The CDR3 totals 16 residues. Per the germline V gene, CDR1 is SQVTM and CDR2 is ANQGSEA.

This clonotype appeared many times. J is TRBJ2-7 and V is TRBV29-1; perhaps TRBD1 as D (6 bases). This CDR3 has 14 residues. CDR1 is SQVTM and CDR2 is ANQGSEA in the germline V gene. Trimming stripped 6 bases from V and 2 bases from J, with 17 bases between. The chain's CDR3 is CSVTWTATTYEQYF. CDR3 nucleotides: TGCAGCGTCACCTGGACAGCAACGACCTACGAGCAGTACTTC.

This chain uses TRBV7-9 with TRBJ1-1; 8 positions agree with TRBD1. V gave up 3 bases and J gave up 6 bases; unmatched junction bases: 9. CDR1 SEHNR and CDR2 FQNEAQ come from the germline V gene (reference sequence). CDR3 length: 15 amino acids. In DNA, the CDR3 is TGTGCCAGCAGCTTTACGGGACAGGCTATCCCTGAAGCTTTCTTT. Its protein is CASSFTGQAIPEAFF.

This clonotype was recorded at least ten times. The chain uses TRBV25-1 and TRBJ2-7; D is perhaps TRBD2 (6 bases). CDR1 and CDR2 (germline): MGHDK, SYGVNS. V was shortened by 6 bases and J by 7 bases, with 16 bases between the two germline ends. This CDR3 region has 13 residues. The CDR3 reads CASSPGTLKEQYF. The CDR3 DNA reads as TGTGCCAGCAGCCCCGGGACTCTGAAAGAGCAGTACTTC.

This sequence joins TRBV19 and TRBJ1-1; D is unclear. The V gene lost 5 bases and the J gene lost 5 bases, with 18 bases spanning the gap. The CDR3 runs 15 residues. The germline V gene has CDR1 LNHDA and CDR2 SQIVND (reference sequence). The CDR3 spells CASSSSEPGRTEAFF. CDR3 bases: TGTGCCAGTAGTTCGAGTGAGCCCGGGAGAACTGAAGCTTTCTTT.

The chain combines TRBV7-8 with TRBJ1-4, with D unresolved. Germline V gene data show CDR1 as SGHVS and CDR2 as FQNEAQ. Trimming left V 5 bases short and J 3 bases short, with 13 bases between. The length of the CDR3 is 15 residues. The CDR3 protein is CASSPSWAPNEKLFF. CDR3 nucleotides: TGTGCCAGCAGCCCATCATGGGCCCCTAATGAAAAACTGTTTTTT.

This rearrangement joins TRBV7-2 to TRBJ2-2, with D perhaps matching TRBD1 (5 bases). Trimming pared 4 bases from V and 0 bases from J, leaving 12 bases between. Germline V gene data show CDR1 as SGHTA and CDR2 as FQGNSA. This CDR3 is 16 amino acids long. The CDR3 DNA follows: TGTGCCAGCAGCTCTGCGGTAGGGGCGAACACCGGGGAGCTGTTTTTT. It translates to CASSSAVGANTGELFF. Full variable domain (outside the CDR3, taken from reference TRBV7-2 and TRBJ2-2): GAGVSQSPSNKVTEKGKDVELRCDPISGHTALYWYRQSLGQGLEFLIYFQGNSAPDKSGLPSDRFSAERTGGSVSTLTIQRTQQEDSAVYLCASSSAVGANTGELFFGEGSRLTVL.

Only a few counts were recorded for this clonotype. The CDR3 coding sequence is TGTGCCAGCAGCTTATCAGGGATCATCGGCGAGCAGTACTTC. This sequence encodes CASSLSGIIGEQYF. The chain uses TRBV7-3 and TRBJ2-7; maybe TRBD1 (5 bases). Trimming pared 2 bases from V and 6 bases from J, leaving 14 bases between. Germline V CDR1 and CDR2: SGHTA, FQGTGA. There are 14 residues in the CDR3.

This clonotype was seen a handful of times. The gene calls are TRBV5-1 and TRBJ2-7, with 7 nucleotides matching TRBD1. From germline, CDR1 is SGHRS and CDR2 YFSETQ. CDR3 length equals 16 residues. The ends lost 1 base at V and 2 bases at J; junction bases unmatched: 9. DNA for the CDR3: TGCGCCAGCAGCTTGCAGAGGGCAGGGGGTGCCTACGAGCAGTACTTC. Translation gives CASSLQRAGGAYEQYF.

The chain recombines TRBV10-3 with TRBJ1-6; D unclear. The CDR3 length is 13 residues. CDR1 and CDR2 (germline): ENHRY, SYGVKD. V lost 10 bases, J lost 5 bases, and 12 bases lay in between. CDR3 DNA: TGTGCCAGCACCTGGGGTAATAATTCACCCCTCCACTTT. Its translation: CASTWGNNSPLHF.

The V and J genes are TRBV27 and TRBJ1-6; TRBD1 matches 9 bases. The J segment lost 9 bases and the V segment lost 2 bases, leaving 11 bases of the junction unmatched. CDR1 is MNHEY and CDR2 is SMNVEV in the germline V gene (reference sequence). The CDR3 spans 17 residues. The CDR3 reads CASSLLGQGVSLSPLHF. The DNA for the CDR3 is TGTGCCAGCAGTTTACTGGGACAGGGTGTCTCGCTTTCACCCCTCCACTTT.

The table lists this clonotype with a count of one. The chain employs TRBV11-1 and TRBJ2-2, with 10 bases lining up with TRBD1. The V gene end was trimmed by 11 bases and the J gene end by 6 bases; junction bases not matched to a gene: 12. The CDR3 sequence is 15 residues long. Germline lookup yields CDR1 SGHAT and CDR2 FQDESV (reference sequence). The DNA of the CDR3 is TGTGCCGCTACCGACCGGGACAGGGGCGCCGGGGAGCTGTTTTTT. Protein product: CAATDRDRGAGELFF.